This TCR beta chain derives from a study of blood T cells in healthy people across ages. Study-wide findings and caveats: Using unsorted PBMCs precluded a conclusive naive versus antigen-experienced comparison. Naive CD4+ cell counts and diversity both ran higher in long-lived than in aged donors. There was no known CMV status for donors, so expanded clonotype changes were possibly confounded.

Through a sample-barcoded 5' primer and a J-beta primer mix, a second PCR was run for roughly 6 to 11 cycles. Each cDNA molecule, via a template-switch adaptor with 12 random nucleotides, was tagged. MiXCR was run by TCRdb on the 5' RACE reads, yielding one entry per CDR3 protein. The sample carries about 680,000 distinct CDR3 sequences, about half recorded once. The V and J ends lost 0 bases and 9 bases respectively, with 13 bases between them. The length of the CDR3 is 13 residues. Germline assignment: CDR1 DFQATT and CDR2 SNEGSKA (reference sequence). Notes on this clonotype: Its target is unknown.

The sample consisted of blood. The clonotype originates from a woman aged 60 to 75 in good health. J is TRBJ2-3 and V is TRBV20-1, with D uncertain. This chain's CDR3 is CSAREARFRTQYF. The CDR3 coding sequence is TGCAGTGCTAGAGAGGCACGGTTTAGGACGCAGTATTTT.